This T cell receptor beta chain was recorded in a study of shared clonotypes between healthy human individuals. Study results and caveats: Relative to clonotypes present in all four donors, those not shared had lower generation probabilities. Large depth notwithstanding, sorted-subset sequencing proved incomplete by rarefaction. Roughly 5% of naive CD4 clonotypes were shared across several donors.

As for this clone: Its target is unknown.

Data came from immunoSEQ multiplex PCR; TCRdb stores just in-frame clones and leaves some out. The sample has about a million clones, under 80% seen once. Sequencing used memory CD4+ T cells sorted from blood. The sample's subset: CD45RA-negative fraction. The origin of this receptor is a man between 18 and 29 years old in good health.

The chain's CDR3 is CASRYDLLQEAFF. CDR3 DNA sequence: TGTGCCAGCAGGTACGACTTGCTGCAAGAGGCTTTCTTT. The chain uses TRBV7-2 and TRBJ1-1; D unresolved. V was cut by 6 bases and J by 11 bases, with 19 bases left in between. Germline CDR1 SGHTA, CDR2 FQGNSA. The CDR3 length is 13 residues.